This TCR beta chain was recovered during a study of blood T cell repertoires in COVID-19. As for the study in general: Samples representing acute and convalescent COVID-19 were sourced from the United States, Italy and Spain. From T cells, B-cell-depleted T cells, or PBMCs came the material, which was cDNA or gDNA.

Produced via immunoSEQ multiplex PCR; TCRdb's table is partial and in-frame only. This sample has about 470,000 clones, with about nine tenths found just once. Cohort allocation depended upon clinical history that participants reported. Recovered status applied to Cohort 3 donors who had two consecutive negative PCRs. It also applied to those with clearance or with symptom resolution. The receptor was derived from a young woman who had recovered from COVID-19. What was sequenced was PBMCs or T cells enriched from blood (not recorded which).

The CDR3 DNA is TGTGCCAGCAGAGAACAGGGGGTGATCACCTTC. This codes for CASREQGVITF. The chain joins TRBV12-3 or TRBV12-4 to TRBJ1-2, with 8 bases fitting TRBD1. The CDR3 has 11 residues. V was clipped by 6 bases and J by 13 bases; unmatched bases: 7.